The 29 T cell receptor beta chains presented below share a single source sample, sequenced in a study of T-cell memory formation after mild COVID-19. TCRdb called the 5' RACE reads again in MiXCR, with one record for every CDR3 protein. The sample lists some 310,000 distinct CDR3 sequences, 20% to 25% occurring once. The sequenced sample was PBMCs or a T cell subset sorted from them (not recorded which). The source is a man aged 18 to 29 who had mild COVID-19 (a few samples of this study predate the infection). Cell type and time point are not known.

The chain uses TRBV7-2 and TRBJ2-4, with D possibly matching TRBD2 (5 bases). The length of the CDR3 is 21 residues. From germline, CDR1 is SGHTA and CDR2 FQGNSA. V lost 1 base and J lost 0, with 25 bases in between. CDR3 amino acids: CASSLEVVRTRPLLAKNIQYF. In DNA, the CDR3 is TGTGCCAGCAGCTTAGAGGTCGTCAGGACTCGGCCTTTGCTAGCCAAAAACATTCAGTACTTC.

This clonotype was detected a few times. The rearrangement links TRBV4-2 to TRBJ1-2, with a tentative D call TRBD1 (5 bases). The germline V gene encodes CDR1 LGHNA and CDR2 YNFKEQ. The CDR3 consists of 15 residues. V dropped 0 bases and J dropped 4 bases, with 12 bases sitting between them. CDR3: CASSQESQGGYGYTF. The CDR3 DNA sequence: TGTGCCAGCAGCCAAGAATCTCAGGGAGGCTATGGCTACACCTTC.

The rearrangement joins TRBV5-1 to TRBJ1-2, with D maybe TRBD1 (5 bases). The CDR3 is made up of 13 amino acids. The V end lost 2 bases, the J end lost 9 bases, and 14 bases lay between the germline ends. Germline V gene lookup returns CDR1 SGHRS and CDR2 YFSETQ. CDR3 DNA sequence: TGCGCCAGCAGCTTAAAACAGGATGATCGCTACACCTTC. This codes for CASSLKQDDRYTF.

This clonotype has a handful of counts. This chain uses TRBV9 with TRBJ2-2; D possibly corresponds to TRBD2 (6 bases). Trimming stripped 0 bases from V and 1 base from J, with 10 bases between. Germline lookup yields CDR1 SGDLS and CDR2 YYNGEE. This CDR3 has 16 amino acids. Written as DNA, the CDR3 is TGTGCCAGCAGCGTAGGCGGGGTGGGGAACACCGGGGAGCTGTTTTTT. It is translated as CASSVGGVGNTGELFF.

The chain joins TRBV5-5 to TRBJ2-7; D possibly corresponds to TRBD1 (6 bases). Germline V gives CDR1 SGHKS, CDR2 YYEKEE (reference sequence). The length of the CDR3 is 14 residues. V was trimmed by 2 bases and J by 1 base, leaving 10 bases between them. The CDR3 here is CASSFGTLSYEQYV. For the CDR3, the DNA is TGTGCCAGCAGCTTCGGGACACTATCCTACGAGCAGTACGTC.

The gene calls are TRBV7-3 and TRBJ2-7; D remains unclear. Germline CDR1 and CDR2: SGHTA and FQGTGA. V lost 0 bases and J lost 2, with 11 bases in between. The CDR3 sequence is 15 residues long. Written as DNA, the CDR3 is TGTGCCAGCAGCTTAACGGGCCTAGACCCCTACGAGCAGTACTTC. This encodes CASSLTGLDPYEQYF.

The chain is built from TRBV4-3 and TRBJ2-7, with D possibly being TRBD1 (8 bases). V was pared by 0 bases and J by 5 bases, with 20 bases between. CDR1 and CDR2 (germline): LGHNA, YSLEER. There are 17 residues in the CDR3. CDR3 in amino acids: CASSQDHSGGQANEQYF. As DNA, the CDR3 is TGCGCCAGCAGCCAAGACCACTCGGGGGGACAGGCGAACGAGCAGTACTTC.

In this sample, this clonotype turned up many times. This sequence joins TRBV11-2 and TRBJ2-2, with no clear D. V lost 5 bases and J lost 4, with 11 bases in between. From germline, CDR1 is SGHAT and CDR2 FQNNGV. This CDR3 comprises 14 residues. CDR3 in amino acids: CASSALRTTGELFF. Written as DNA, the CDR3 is TGTGCCAGCAGCGCCCTGCGGACCACCGGGGAGCTGTTTTTT.

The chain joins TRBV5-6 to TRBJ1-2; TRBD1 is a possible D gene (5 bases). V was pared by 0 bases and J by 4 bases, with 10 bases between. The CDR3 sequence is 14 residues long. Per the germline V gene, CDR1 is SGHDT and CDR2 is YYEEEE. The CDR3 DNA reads TGTGCCAGCAGCTTGGAAGGGGTCGGCTATGGCTACACCTTC. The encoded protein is CASSLEGVGYGYTF.

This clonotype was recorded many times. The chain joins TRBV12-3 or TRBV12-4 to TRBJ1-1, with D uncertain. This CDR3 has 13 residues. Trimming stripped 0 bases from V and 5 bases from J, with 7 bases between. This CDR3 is CASSLARRTEAFF. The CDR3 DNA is TGTGCCAGCAGTTTAGCGAGGAGGACTGAAGCTTTCTTT.

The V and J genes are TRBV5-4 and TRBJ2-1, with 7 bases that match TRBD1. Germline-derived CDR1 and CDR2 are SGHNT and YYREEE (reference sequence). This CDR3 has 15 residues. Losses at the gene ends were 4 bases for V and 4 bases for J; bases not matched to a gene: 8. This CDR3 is CASSQDRAGYNEQFF. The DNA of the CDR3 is TGTGCCAGCAGCCAAGACAGGGCAGGGTACAATGAGCAGTTCTTC.

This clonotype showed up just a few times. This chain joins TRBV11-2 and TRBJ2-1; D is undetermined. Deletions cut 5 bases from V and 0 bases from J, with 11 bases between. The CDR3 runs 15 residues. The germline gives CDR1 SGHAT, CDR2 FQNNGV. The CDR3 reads CASSRGPSSYNEQFF. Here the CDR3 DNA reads TGTGCCAGCAGCCGTGGACCGAGCTCCTACAATGAGCAGTTCTTC. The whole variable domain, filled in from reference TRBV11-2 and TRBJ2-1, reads EAGVAQSPRYKIIEKRQSVAFWCNPISGHATLYWYQQILGQGPKLLIQFQNNGVVDDSQLPKDRFSAERLKGVDSTLKIQPAKLEDSAVYLCASSRGPSSYNEQFFGPGTRLTVL.

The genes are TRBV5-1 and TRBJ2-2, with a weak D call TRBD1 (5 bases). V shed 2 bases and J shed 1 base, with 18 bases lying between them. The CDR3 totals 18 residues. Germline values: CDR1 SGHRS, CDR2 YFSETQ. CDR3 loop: CASSFTPSGRVNTGELFF. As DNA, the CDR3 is TGCGCCAGCAGCTTTACTCCTTCTGGCAGGGTGAACACCGGGGAGCTGTTTTTT.

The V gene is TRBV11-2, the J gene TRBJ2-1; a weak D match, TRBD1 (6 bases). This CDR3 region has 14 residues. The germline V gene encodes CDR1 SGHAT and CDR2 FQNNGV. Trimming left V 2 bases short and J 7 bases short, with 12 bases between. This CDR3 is CASSLWSGANEQFF. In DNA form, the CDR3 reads TGTGCCAGCAGCTTATGGTCAGGGGCAAATGAGCAGTTCTTC.

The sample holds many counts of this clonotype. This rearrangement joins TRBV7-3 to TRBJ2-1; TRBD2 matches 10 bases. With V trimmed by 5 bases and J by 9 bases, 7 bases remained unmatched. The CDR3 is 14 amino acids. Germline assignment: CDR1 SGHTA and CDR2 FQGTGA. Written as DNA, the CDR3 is TGTGCCAGCAGCCCAAGCGGGGGGGCGGTTGAGCAGTTCTTC. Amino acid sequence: CASSPSGGAVEQFF.

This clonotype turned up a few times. CDR3 bases: TGTGCCACCGAACCCTACGGGTTGGATACGCAGTATTTT. This gives the protein CATEPYGLDTQYF. V usage is TRBV6-2 or TRBV6-3 and J usage is TRBJ2-3, with D unresolved. The V gene's germline CDR1 is MNHEY and CDR2 SVGEGT. CDR3 length equals 13 residues. Trimming stripped 10 bases from V and 6 bases from J, with 17 bases between.

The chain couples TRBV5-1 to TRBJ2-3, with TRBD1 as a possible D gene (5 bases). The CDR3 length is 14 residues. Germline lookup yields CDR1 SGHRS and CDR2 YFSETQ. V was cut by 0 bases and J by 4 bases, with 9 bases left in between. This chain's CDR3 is CASSLVTEADTQYF. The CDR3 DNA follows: TGCGCCAGCAGCTTGGTGACAGAGGCAGATACGCAGTATTTT. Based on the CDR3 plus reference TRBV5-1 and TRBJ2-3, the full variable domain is KAGVTQTPRYLIKTRGQQVTLSCSPISGHRSVSWYQQTPGQGLQFLFEYFSETQRNKGNFPGRFSGRQFSNSRSEMNVSTLELGDSALYLCASSLVTEADTQYFGPGTRLTVL.

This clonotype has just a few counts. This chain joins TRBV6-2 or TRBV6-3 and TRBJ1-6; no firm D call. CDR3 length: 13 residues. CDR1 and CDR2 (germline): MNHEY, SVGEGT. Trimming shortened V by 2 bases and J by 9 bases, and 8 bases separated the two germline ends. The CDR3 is CASSYTDPSPLHF. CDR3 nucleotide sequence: TGTGCCAGCAGTTACACGGACCCTTCACCCCTCCACTTT.

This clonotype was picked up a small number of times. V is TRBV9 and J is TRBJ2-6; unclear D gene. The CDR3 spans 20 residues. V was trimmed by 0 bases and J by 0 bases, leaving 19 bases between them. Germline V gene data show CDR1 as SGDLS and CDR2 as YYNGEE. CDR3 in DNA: TGTGCCAGCAGCGTAGGGTTGGACGCTTCCGGCTACTCTGGGGCCAACGTCCTGACTTTC. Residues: CASSVGLDASGYSGANVLTF.

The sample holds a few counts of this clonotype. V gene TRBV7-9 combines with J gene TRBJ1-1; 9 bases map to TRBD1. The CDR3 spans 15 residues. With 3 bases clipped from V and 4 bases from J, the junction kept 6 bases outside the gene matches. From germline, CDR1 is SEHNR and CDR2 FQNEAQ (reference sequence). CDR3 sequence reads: CASSFTTGGVTEAFF. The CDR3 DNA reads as TGTGCCAGCAGCTTTACGACAGGGGGGGTCACTGAAGCTTTCTTT. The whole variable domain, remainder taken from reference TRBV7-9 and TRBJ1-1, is DTGVSQNPRHKITKRGQNVTFRCDPISEHNRLYWYRQTLGQGPEFLTYFQNEAQLEKSRLLSDRFSAERPKGSFSTLEIQRTEQGDSAMYLCASSFTTGGVTEAFFGQGTRLTVV.

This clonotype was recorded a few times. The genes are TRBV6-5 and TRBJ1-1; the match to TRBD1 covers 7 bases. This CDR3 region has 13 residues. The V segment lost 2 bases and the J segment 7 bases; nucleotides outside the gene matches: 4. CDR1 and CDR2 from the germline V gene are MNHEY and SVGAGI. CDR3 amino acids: CASSYAAGGEAFF. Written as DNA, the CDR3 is TGTGCCAGCAGTTACGCGGCAGGGGGTGAAGCTTTCTTT.

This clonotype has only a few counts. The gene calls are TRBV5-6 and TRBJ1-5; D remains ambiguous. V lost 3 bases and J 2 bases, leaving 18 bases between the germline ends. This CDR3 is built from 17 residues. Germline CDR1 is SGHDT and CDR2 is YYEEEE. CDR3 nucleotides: TGTGCCAGCAGCTCTAATTCTATGGACGGACGCAATCAGCCCCAGCATTTT. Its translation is CASSSNSMDGRNQPQHF.

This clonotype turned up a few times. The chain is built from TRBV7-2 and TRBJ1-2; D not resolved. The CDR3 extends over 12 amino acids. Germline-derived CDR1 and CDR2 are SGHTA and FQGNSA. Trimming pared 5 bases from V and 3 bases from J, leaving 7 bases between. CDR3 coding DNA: TGTGCCAGCAGCCCGGCGTACTATGGCTACACCTTC. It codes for CASSPAYYGYTF. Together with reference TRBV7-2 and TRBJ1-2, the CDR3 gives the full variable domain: GAGVSQSPSNKVTEKGKDVELRCDPISGHTALYWYRQSLGQGLEFLIYFQGNSAPDKSGLPSDRFSAERTGGSVSTLTIQRTQQEDSAVYLCASSPAYYGYTFGSGTRLTVV.

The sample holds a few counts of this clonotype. In nucleotides, the CDR3 is TGCGCCAGCAGCCAAGATTTAACGGGGGGGCCCAAGAAGTATTTT. Translating gives CASSQDLTGGPKKYF. The genes are TRBV4-3 and TRBJ2-3; 8 bases align to TRBD2. Germline loops: CDR1 LGHNA, CDR2 YSLEER. CDR3 size: 15 residues. Germline trimming cut 0 bases from V and 13 bases from J; bases unmatched to any gene: 12.

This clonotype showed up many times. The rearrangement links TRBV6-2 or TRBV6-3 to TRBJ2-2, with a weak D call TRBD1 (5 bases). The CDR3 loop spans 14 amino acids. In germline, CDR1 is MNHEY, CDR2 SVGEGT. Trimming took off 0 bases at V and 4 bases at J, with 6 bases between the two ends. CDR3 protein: CASSYSRVTGELFF. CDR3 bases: TGTGCCAGCAGTTACTCCAGGGTCACCGGGGAGCTGTTTTTT.

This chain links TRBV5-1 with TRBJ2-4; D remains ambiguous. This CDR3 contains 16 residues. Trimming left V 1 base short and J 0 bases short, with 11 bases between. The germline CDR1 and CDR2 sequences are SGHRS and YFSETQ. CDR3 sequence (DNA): TGCGCCAGCAGCTTGAATGTCCGAGGAGCCAAAAACATTCAGTACTTC. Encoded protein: CASSLNVRGAKNIQYF. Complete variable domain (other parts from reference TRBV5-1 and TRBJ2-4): KAGVTQTPRYLIKTRGQQVTLSCSPISGHRSVSWYQQTPGQGLQFLFEYFSETQRNKGNFPGRFSGRQFSNSRSEMNVSTLELGDSALYLCASSLNVRGAKNIQYFGAGTRLSVL.

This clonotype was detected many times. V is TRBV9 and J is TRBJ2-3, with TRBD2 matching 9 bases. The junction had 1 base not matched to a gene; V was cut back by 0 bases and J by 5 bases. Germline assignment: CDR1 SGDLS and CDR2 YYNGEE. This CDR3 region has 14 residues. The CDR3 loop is CASSVGGGGDTQYF. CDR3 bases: TGTGCCAGCAGCGTAGGCGGGGGGGGAGATACGCAGTATTTT.

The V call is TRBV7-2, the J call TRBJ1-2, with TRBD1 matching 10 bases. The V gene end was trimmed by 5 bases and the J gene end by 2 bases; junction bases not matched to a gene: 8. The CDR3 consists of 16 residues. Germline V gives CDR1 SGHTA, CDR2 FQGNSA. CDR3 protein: CASSPTTGGRNYGYTF. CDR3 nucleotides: TGTGCCAGCAGCCCAACGACAGGGGGCCGAAACTATGGCTACACCTTC.

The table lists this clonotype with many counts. CDR3 residues: CASSFRGYGYTF. The DNA of the CDR3 is TGTGCCAGCAGTTTTCGGGGATATGGCTACACCTTC. V is TRBV12-3 or TRBV12-4 and J is TRBJ1-2; D remains ambiguous. V dropped 3 bases and J dropped 5 bases, with 7 bases sitting between them. CDR3 length: 12 residues.